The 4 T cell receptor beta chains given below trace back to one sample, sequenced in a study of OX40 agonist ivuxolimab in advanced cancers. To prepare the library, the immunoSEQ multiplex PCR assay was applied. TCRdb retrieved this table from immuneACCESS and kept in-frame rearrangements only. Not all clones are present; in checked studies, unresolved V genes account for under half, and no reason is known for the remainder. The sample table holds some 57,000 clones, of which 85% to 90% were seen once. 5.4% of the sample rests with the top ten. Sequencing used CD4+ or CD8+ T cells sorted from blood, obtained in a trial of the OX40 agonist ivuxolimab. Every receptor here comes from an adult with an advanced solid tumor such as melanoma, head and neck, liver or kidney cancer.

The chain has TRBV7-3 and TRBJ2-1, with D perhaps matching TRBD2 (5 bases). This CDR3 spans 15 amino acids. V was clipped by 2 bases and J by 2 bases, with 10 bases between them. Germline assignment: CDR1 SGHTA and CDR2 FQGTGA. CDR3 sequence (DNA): TGTGCCAGCAGCTTAGACGGGAACGCCTACAATGAGCAGTTCTTC. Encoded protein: CASSLDGNAYNEQFF.

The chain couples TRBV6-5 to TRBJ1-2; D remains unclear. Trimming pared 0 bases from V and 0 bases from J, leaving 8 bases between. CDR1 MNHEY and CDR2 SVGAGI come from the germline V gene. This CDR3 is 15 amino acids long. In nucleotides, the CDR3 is TGTGCCAGCAGTTACTCGATCGGAACTAACTATGGCTACACCTTC. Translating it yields CASSYSIGTNYGYTF.

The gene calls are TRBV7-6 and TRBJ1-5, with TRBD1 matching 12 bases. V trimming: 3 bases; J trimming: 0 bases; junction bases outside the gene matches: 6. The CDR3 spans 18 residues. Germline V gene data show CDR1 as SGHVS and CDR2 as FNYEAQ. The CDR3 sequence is CASSFWDRGPYSNQPQHF. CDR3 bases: TGTGCCAGCAGCTTTTGGGACAGGGGGCCCTATAGCAATCAGCCCCAGCATTTT.

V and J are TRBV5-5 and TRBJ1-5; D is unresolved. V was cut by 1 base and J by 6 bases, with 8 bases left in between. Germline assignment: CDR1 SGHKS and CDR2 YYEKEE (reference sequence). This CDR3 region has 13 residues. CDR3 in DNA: TGTGCCAGCAGCTTGCAACTACTTCAGCCCCAGCATTTT. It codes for CASSLQLLQPQHF.